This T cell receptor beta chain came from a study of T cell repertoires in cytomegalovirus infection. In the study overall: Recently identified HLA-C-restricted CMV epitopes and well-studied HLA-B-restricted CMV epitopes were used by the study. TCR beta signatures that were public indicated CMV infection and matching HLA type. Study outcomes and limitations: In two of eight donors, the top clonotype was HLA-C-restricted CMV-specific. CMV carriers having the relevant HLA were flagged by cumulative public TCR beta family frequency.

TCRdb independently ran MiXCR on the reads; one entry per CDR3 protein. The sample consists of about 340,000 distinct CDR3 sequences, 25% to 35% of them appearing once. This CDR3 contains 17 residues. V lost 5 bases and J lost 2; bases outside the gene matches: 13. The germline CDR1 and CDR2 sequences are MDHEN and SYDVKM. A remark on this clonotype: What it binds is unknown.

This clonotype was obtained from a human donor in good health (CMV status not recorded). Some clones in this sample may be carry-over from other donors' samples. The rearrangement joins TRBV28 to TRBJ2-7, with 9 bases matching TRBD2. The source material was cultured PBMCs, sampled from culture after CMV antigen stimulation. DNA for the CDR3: TGTGCCAGCAGTGCAAATCAACCTAGCGGGATACCCTACGAGCAGTACTTC. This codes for CASSANQPSGIPYEQYF.